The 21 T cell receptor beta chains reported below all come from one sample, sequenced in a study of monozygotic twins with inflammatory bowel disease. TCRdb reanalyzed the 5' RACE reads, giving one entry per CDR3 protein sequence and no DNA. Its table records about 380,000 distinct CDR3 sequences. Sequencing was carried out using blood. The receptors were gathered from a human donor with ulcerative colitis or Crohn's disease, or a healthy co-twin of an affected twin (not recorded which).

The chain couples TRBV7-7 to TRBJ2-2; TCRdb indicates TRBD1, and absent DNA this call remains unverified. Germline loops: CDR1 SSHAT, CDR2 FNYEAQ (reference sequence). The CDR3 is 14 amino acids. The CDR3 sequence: CASSLDPGSGELFF.

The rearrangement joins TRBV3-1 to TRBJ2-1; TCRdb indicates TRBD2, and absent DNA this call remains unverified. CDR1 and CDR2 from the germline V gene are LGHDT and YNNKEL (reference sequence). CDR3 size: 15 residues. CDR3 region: CASSQDGGGYNEQFF.

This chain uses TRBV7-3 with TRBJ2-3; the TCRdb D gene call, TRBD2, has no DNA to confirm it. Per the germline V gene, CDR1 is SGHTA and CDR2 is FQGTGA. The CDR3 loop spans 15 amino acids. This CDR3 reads CASSFGATSVDTQYF.

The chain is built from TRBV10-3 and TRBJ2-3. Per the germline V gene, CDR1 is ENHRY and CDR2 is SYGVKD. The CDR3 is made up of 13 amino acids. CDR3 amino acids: CAISWTGPDTQYF.

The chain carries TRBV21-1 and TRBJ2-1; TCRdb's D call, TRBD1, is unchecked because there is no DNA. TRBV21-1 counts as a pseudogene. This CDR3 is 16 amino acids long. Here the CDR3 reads CASSKVAGAFYNEQFF.

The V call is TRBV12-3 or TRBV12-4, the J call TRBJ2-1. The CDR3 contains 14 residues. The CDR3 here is CASRDSSSYNEQFF.

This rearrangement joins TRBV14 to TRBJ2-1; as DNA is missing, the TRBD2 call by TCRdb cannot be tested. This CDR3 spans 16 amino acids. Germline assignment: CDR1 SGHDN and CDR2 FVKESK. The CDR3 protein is CASSHGTSWTGNEQFF.

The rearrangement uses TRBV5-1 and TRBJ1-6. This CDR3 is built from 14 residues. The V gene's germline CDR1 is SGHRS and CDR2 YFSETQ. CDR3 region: CASSLGQPSSPLHF.

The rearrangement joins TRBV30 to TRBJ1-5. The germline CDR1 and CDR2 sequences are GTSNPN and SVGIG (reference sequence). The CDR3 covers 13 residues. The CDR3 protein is CAWSVGSNQPQHF.

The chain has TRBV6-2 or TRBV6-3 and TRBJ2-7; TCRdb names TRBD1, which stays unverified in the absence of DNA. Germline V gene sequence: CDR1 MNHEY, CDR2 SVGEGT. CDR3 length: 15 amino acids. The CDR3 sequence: CASRIGNRDNYEQYF.

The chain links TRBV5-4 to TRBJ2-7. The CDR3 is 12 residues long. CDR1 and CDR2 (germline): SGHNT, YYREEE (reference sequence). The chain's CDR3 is CASSLQDGEQYF.

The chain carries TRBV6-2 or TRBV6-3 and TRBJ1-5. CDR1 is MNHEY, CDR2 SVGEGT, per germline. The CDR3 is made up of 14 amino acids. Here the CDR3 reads CASSYSGRNQPQHF.

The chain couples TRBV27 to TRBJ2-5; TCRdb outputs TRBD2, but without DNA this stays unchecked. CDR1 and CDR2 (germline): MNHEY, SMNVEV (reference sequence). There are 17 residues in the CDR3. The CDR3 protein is CASSLSRASGDQETQYF.

The CDR3: CASSLVHSNEQYF. The chain carries TRBV5-6 and TRBJ2-7. The CDR3 extends over 13 amino acids. CDR1 is SGHDT, CDR2 YYEEEE, per germline.

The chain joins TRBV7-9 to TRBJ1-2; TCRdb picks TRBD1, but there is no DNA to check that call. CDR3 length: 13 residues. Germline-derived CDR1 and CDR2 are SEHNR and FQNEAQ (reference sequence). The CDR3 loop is CASSLAAGDGYTF.

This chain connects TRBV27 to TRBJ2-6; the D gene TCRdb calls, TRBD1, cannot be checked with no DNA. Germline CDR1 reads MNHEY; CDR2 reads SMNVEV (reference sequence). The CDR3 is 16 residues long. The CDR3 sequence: CASRVGAGSGANVLTF.

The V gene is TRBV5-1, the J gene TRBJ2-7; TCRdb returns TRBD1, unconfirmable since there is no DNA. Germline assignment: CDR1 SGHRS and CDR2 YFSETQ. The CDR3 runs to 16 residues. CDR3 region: CASSLAGTVYSYEQYF.

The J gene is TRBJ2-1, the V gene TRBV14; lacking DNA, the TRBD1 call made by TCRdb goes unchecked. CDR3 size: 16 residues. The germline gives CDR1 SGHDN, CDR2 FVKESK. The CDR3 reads CASSPRDGSSYNEQFF.

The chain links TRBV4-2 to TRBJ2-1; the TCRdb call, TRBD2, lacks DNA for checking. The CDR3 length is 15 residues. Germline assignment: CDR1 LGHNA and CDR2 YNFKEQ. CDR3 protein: CASSRGTSEYNEQFF.

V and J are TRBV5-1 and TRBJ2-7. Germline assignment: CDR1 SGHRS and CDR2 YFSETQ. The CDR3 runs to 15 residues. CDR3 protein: CASSLSTSETYEQYF.

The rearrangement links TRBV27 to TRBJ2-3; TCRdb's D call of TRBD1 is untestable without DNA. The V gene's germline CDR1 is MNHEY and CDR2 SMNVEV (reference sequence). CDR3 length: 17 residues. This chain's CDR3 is CASSLSGKGLGTDTQYF.